The rows below give T cell receptor beta chains drawn from one sample of a study of Graves' ophthalmopathy and Graves' hyperthyroidism. One entry per CDR3 protein results from TCRdb running MiXCR on the multiplex PCR reads. In the table there are about 1.1 million distinct CDR3 sequences, roughly two fifths of which are singletons. Material: peripheral blood or thyroid tissue (not recorded which). These receptors were collected from an adult man with Graves' hyperthyroidism. Each CDR3 is given with its conserved first and last residue. The order of the fields is clone size, J gene, D gene, V gene, CDR3 DNA, CDR3 protein. The D gene is left open where the match is weak. Where a row states a size, it is once, few, many or the class of an expanded clone; other rows omit it.

many,TRBJ2-7,NA,TRBV5-5,TGTGCCAGCAGCTTAGCTTTAGGGACACCGACCTACGAGCAGTACTTC,CASSLALGTPTYEQYF
NA,TRBJ1-2,TRBD1,TRBV29-1,TGCAGCGTTGGTGTCGGGACAGGGGGCGAGGCTCCTGGCTACACCTTC,CSVGVGTGGEAPGYTF
NA,TRBJ2-7,TRBD1,TRBV12-3/TRBV12-4,TGTGCCAGCAGTCCCCGGACAGGAACCTCCTACGAGCAGTACTTC,CASSPRTGTSYEQYF
NA,TRBJ1-1,NA,TRBV10-3,TGTGCCAGCAGTTACTCGAGACTAACTGAAGCTTTCTTT,CASSYSRLTEAFF
NA,TRBJ1-5,NA,TRBV20-1,TGCAGTGCTCTTGGGGGGGGTAGCAATCAGCCCCAGCATTTT,CSALGGGSNQPQHF
many,TRBJ2-5,TRBD2,TRBV12-3/TRBV12-4,TGTGCCAGCAGTCCGCCGACTAGCGGAGGGGAGACCCAGTACTTC,CASSPPTSGGETQYF
few,TRBJ1-2,NA,TRBV5-1,TGCGCCAGCAGCTTACAACCCCCGCAGGGAGGCTATGGCTACACCTTC,CASSLQPPQGGYGYTF
NA,TRBJ1-5,NA,TRBV7-3,TGTGCCAGCAGCTTATGTTTGACAGCCAGGGGAGAGACCCAGCATTTT,CASSLCLTARGETQHF
many,TRBJ1-6,NA,TRBV7-9,TGTGCCAGCAGCTTAGGACAGAGATTTTCACCCCTCCACTTT,CASSLGQRFSPLHF
many,TRBJ2-5,TRBD1,TRBV12-3/TRBV12-4,TGTGCCAGCAGCTGGACAGGACCACAAGAGACCCAGTACTTC,CASSWTGPQETQYF
NA,TRBJ1-5,NA,TRBV20-1,TGCAGTGCTGACAGGTCTGGTCAGCCCCAGCATTTT,CSADRSGQPQHF
NA,TRBJ1-1,TRBD1,TRBV10-3,TGTGCCATCAGGGAGGGACAGGGCGGTAGTGAAGCTTTCTTT,CAIREGQGGSEAFF
NA,TRBJ1-2,NA,TRBV6-5,TGTGCCAGCAGTTACTCGAGAGCGGGTTCTGGATCTGGCTACACCTTC,CASSYSRAGSGSGYTF
few,TRBJ2-5,TRBD2,TRBV5-5,TGTGCCAGCAGCTATTCACCAGGGACTAGAGGGGAGACCCAGTACTTC,CASSYSPGTRGETQYF
few,TRBJ2-7,NA,TRBV7-2,TGTGCCAGCAGCTCCGAGAGACAGGAATTCTACGAGCAGTACTTC,CASSSERQEFYEQYF
many,TRBJ2-7,NA,TRBV7-8,TGTGCCAGCAGCTCAAAGGCGAACTACGAGCAGTACTTC,CASSSKANYEQYF
many,TRBJ1-4,TRBD1,TRBV5-1,TGCGCCAGCAGCCCCGGACAGGGATTATTTGAAAAACTGTTTTTT,CASSPGQGLFEKLFF
NA,TRBJ1-1,TRBD1,TRBV11-1,TGTGCCAGCAGCTTAGGGACTCGACAGGGGGTGAACACTGAAGCTTTCTTT,CASSLGTRQGVNTEAFF
many,TRBJ1-5,NA,TRBV6-5,TGTGCCAGCAGTTACACCTCGACTGATCAGCCCCAGCATTTT,CASSYTSTDQPQHF
NA,TRBJ2-6,NA,TRBV12-3/TRBV12-4,TGTGCCAGCAGTTTCGGAGGGAACACTGAAGCTTTC,CASSFGGNTEAF